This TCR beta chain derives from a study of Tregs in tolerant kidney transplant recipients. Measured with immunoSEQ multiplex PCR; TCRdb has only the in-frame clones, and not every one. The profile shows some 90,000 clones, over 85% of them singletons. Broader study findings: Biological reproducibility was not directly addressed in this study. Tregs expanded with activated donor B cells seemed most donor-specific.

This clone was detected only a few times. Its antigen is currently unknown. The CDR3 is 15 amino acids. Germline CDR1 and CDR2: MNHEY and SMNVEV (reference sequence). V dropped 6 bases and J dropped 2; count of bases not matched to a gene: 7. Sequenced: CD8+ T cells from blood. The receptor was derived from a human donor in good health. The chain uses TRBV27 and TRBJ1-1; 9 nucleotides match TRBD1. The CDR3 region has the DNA TGTGCCAGCAGGCCTACAGGGGGCCCCAACACTGAAGCTTTCTTT. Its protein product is CASRPTGGPNTEAFF.